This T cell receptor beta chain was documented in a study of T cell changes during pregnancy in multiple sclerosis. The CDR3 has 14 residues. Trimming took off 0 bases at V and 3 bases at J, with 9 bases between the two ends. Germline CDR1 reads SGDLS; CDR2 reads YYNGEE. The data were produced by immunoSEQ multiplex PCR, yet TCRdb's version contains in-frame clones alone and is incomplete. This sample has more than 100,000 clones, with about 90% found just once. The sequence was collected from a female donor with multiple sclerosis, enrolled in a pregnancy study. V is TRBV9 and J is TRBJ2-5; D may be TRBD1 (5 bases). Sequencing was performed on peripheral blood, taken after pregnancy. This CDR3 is CASSVGRREETQYF. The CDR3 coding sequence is TGTGCCAGCAGCGTAGGGCGCAGGGAAGAGACCCAGTACTTC.